A selection of T cell receptor beta chains follows, all from one sample in a study of somatic mutations in cytotoxic T cells in rheumatoid arthritis. The data were produced by immunoSEQ multiplex PCR, yet TCRdb's version contains in-frame clones alone and is incomplete. Among roughly 20,000 clones listed, roughly four fifths were seen once. Material for sequencing was CD8+ T cells sorted from blood. The receptor source for this set is an adult with rheumatoid arthritis. Both conserved end residues are part of each CDR3. D genes are given only for firm matches. Only some rows state a clone size, as once, few, many or a class for expanded clones.

clone size	V gene	D gene	J gene	CDR3 protein	CDR3 DNA
-	TRBV19	TRBD1	TRBJ2-6	CASSIRDRASSGANVLTF	TGTGCCAGTAGTATAAGGGACAGGGCCTCCTCTGGGGCCAACGTCCTGACTTTC
-	TRBV2	-	TRBJ1-2	CAIHSLTYGYTF	TGTGCCATCCACTCTCTAACCTATGGCTACACCTTC
once	TRBV28	TRBD2	TRBJ2-5	CASSKGLAGRETQYF	TGTGCCAGCAGCAAGGGACTAGCGGGCCGGGAGACCCAGTACTTC
once	TRBV11-3	-	TRBJ1-3	CASSLAIQLSLGNTIYF	TGTGCCAGCAGCTTAGCAATACAGCTATCTCTTGGAAACACCATATATTTT
-	TRBV9	-	TRBJ1-1	CASSMRTAGNTEAFF	TGTGCCAGCAGCATGAGGACAGCCGGGAACACTGAAGCTTTCTTT
once	TRBV9	-	TRBJ2-1	CASSPLRGPSYNEQFF	TGTGCCAGCAGCCCACTACGCGGGCCCTCCTACAATGAGCAGTTCTTC
few	TRBV5-1	-	TRBJ1-1	CASSFWGTNTEAFF	TGCGCCAGCAGCTTCTGGGGGACGAACACTGAAGCTTTCTTT
-	TRBV5-6	-	TRBJ2-1	CASARTYHNEQFF	TGTGCCAGCGCGAGGACTTACCACAATGAGCAGTTCTTC
-	TRBV7-3	-	TRBJ1-1	CASSLTGYPNTEAFF	TGTGCCAGCAGCTTAACAGGGTACCCAAACACTGAAGCTTTCTTT
-	TRBV9	TRBD1	TRBJ1-2	CASSTRNGQGKGGYTF	TGTGCCAGCAGCACGCGCAACGGACAGGGAAAAGGTGGCTACACCTTC
-	TRBV7-9	-	TRBJ1-2	CASSRGDGYTF	TGTGCCAGCAGCCGCGGGGATGGCTACACCTTC
-	TRBV6-1	-	TRBJ1-6	CASSERTHSYNSPLHF	TGTGCCAGCAGTGAAAGGACCCACTCCTATAATTCACCCCTCCACTTT
-	TRBV6-4	-	TRBJ1-2	CATHGNRVMFRGYTF	TGTGCCACCCATGGTAACAGGGTAATGTTCCGTGGCTACACCTTC
-	TRBV9	-	TRBJ2-3	CASGGTDTQYF	TGTGCCAGCGGGGGCACAGATACGCAGTATTTT
-	TRBV4-1	-	TRBJ1-4	CASSQVKQEKLFF	TGCGCCAGCAGCCAAGTGAAACAGGAAAAACTGTTTTTT
-	TRBV7-3	-	TRBJ1-1	CASSLLGQTRTEAFF	TGTGCCAGCAGCTTATTAGGCCAAACGAGAACTGAAGCTTTCTTT
-	TRBV6-5	-	TRBJ2-5	CASRYQTRSETQYF	TGTGCCAGCAGATATCAAACTAGGTCCGAGACCCAGTACTTC
-	TRBV6-1	-	TRBJ1-2	CASTELWDNHYGYTF	TGTGCCAGCACCGAATTATGGGACAACCACTATGGCTACACCTTC
-	TRBV9	TRBD1	TRBJ2-5	CASSSGQPQETQYF	TGTGCCAGCAGCTCGGGACAGCCCCAAGAGACCCAGTACTTC
-	TRBV6-5	-	TRBJ1-2	CASRLTLTYGYTF	TGTGCCAGCAGATTGACCCTGACTTATGGCTACACCTTC
-	TRBV19	TRBD1	TRBJ2-1	CASRTGGSEQFF	TGTGCCAGCAGGACAGGGGGTAGTGAGCAGTTCTTC
-	TRBV9	-	TRBJ2-3	CASSVAGGDSTDTQYF	TGTGCCAGCAGCGTAGCGGGTGGGGACAGCACAGATACGCAGTATTTT
-	TRBV7-9	-	TRBJ1-5	CASSHGGGQPQHF	TGTGCCAGCAGCCATGGGGGGGGACAGCCCCAGCATTTT
once	TRBV7-9	-	TRBJ2-5	CASSSPRQNERLETQYF	TGTGCCAGCAGCTCACCCCGCCAGAACGAGCGCTTGGAGACCCAGTACTTC
once	TRBV27	TRBD2	TRBJ2-1	CASQQSPPGGANTEQFF	TGTGCCAGCCAACAAAGCCCCCCCGGGGGGGCCAATACTGAGCAGTTCTTC
-	TRBV5-4	TRBD2	TRBJ2-2	CASSLLSGSIGELFF	TGTGCCAGCAGCTTGCTGAGCGGGAGTATCGGGGAGCTGTTTTTT
-	TRBV12-5	TRBD1	TRBJ2-1	CASGLVLGGQGARNEQFF	TGTGCTAGTGGTTTAGTCCTTGGGGGACAGGGGGCGCGGAATGAGCAGTTCTTC
few	TRBV4-2	-	TRBJ2-7	CASSQAETYEQYF	TGTGCCAGCAGCCAGGCGGAAACCTACGAGCAGTACTTC
-	TRBV7-9	TRBD2	TRBJ2-7	CASSQGLAGAHEQYF	TGTGCCAGCAGCCAGGGACTAGCGGGAGCCCACGAGCAGTACTTC
-	TRBV13	-	TRBJ2-2	CASSPTPTGELFF	TGTGCCAGCAGCCCCACCCCCACCGGGGAGCTGTTTTTT
-	TRBV11-2	TRBD2	TRBJ2-7	CASSFRTSGRYEQYF	TGTGCCAGCAGCTTTAGGACTAGCGGGCGGTACGAGCAGTACTTC